Listed below are T cell receptor beta chains from one sample, sequenced in a study of blood T cell repertoires in COVID-19. The assay was immunoSEQ multiplex PCR, and TCRdb's table has in-frame clones only and misses some. The data hold 200,000 to 250,000 clones, with approximately 88% observed a single time. Sequenced: PBMCs or T cells enriched from blood (not recorded which). All receptors come from a woman in her 30s who had been exposed to COVID-19. Each CDR3 is given with its conserved first and last residue. The D gene is left open where the match is weak. Clone size appears in some rows only: once, few, many, or a class for an expanded clone.

CDR3aa: CASNIAGGPNEQFF
CDR3nt: TGCGCCAGCAATATAGCGGGAGGGCCTAATGAGCAGTTCTTC
abundance: -
d_gene: TRBD2
j_gene: TRBJ2-1
v_gene: TRBV5-1

CDR3aa: CASSLGPGLAGGRDTQYF
CDR3nt: TGTGCCAGCAGCTTAGGTCCCGGACTAGCGGGAGGGAGAGATACGCAGTATTTT
abundance: -
d_gene: TRBD2
j_gene: TRBJ2-3
v_gene: TRBV11-3

CDR3aa: CASSVLGADTIYF
CDR3nt: TGTGCCAGCAGCGTACTAGGGGCGGACACCATATATTTT
abundance: -
d_gene: -
j_gene: TRBJ1-3
v_gene: TRBV9

CDR3aa: CSVVSGETQYF
CDR3nt: TGCAGCGTTGTAAGCGGGGAGACCCAGTACTTC
abundance: -
d_gene: -
j_gene: TRBJ2-5
v_gene: TRBV29-1

CDR3aa: CASSLGALYGYTF
CDR3nt: TGTGCCAGTAGTTTGGGGGCTCTCTATGGCTACACCTTC
abundance: -
d_gene: -
j_gene: TRBJ1-2
v_gene: TRBV19

CDR3aa: CASSLGGASTEAFF
CDR3nt: TGTGCCAGCAGCTTAGGGGGCGCAAGTACTGAAGCTTTCTTT
abundance: -
d_gene: -
j_gene: TRBJ1-1
v_gene: TRBV7-8

CDR3aa: CSVGGLAGPGSYNEQFF
CDR3nt: TGCAGCGTTGGGGGACTAGCGGGACCAGGGTCCTACAATGAGCAGTTCTTC
abundance: -
d_gene: TRBD2
j_gene: TRBJ2-1
v_gene: TRBV29-1

CDR3aa: CAISGNLRGGPVYGYTF
CDR3nt: TGTGCCATCAGTGGGAACCTCAGGGGAGGGCCTGTCTATGGCTACACCTTC
abundance: -
d_gene: -
j_gene: TRBJ1-2
v_gene: TRBV10-3

CDR3aa: CASSMTGQGYEQFF
CDR3nt: TGTGCCAGTAGTATGACGGGACAGGGCTATGAGCAGTTCTTC
abundance: -
d_gene: TRBD1
j_gene: TRBJ2-1
v_gene: TRBV19

CDR3aa: CASSRGNPNSPLHF
CDR3nt: TGTGCCAGCAGCCGAGGGAATCCAAATTCACCCCTCCACTTT
abundance: -
d_gene: -
j_gene: TRBJ1-6
v_gene: TRBV6-5

CDR3aa: CASSNTGELGYQPQHF
CDR3nt: TGTGCCAGTAGTAACACAGGGGAGTTGGGCTATCAGCCCCAGCATTTT
abundance: -
d_gene: TRBD1
j_gene: TRBJ1-5
v_gene: TRBV19

CDR3aa: CASSLLGEYGYTF
CDR3nt: TGTGCCAGCAGTTTATTAGGGGAATATGGCTACACCTTC
abundance: -
d_gene: -
j_gene: TRBJ1-2
v_gene: TRBV28

CDR3aa: CASSLGDRGQQVGNQPQHF
CDR3nt: TGTGCCAGCAGCTTGGGCGACAGGGGGCAACAGGTCGGCAATCAGCCCCAGCATTTT
abundance: -
d_gene: TRBD1
j_gene: TRBJ1-5
v_gene: TRBV5-5

CDR3aa: CASSSPSGSGSTDTQYF
CDR3nt: TGTGCCAGCAGCTCCCCCAGTGGAAGCGGGAGCACAGATACGCAGTATTTT
abundance: many
d_gene: -
j_gene: TRBJ2-3
v_gene: TRBV11-2

CDR3aa: CASGLVPGQIYNSPLHF
CDR3nt: TGTGCTAGTGGTTTGGTACCCGGACAGATCTATAATTCACCCCTCCACTTT
abundance: -
d_gene: -
j_gene: TRBJ1-6
v_gene: TRBV12-5

CDR3aa: CASGAGVFNEQFF
CDR3nt: TGTGCCAGTGGGGCAGGGGTTTTCAATGAGCAGTTCTTC
abundance: -
d_gene: -
j_gene: TRBJ2-1
v_gene: TRBV19

CDR3aa: CAWSTGQGLTKNIQYF
CDR3nt: TGTGCCTGGAGTACCGGACAGGGGCTAACCAAAAACATTCAGTACTTC
abundance: -
d_gene: TRBD1
j_gene: TRBJ2-4
v_gene: TRBV30

CDR3aa: CASSQIAGRGEQYF
CDR3nt: TGTGCCAGCAGTCAAATAGCGGGACGGGGCGAGCAGTACTTC
abundance: -
d_gene: TRBD2
j_gene: TRBJ2-7
v_gene: TRBV28

CDR3aa: CASSQGTGAITGELFF
CDR3nt: TGTGCCAGCAGCCAAGGGACAGGGGCGATTACCGGGGAGCTGTTTTTT
abundance: -
d_gene: TRBD1
j_gene: TRBJ2-2
v_gene: TRBV3-1/TRBV3-2

CDR3aa: CASSSSGGGVDTF
CDR3nt: TGTGCCAGCAGTTCATCCGGAGGGGGCGTGGACACCTTC
abundance: few
d_gene: TRBD1
j_gene: TRBJ1-2
v_gene: TRBV2

CDR3aa: CATYAQGASYEQYF
CDR3nt: TGTGCCACCTACGCACAGGGGGCCTCCTACGAGCAGTACTTC
abundance: -
d_gene: TRBD1
j_gene: TRBJ2-7
v_gene: TRBV6-5

CDR3aa: CASSATPEGELFF
CDR3nt: TGCGCCAGCAGCGCAACCCCCGAGGGGGAGCTGTTTTTT
abundance: -
d_gene: -
j_gene: TRBJ2-2
v_gene: TRBV5-1